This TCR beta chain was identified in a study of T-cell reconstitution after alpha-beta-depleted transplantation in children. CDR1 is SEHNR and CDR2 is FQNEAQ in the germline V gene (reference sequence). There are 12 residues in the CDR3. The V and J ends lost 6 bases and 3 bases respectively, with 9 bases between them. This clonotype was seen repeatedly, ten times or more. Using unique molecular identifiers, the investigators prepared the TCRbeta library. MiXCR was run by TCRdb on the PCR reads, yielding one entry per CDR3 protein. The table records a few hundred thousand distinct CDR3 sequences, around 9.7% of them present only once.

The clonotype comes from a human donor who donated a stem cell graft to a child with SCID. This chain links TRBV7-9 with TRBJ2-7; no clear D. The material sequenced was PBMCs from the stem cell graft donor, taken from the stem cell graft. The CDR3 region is CASSDDGYEQYF. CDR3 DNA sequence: TGTGCCAGCAGTGACGATGGCTACGAGCAGTACTTC.